These 19 T cell receptor beta chains were all obtained from the same sample, sequenced in a study of cytomegalovirus exposure and HLA in healthy donors. Primers for the PCR totalled 60 Vbeta and 13 Jbeta. Some clones are missing from TCRdb's copy, which holds only in-frame ones; the method was immunoSEQ multiplex PCR. Of some 160,000 clones detected, 84% appear once; the ten largest clones hold 1.9%. The source material was PBMCs. All receptors derive from a man younger than 35 in good health and CMV-seronegative.

The gene calls are TRBV7-9 and TRBJ2-5, with D hard to call. Trimming stripped 4 bases from V and 2 bases from J, with 11 bases between. The CDR3 covers 14 residues. CDR1 and CDR2 (germline): SEHNR, FQNEAQ (reference sequence). This CDR3 reads CASSSDTDQETQYF. CDR3 nucleotide sequence: TGTGCCAGCAGCTCCGACACCGATCAAGAGACCCAGTACTTC.

The chain joins TRBV7-3 to TRBJ2-1; D unresolved. This CDR3 has 14 amino acids. In germline, CDR1 is SGHTA, CDR2 FQGTGA. Trimming removed 6 bases at V and 6 bases at J, with 15 bases between. CDR3 sequence reads: CASRPHGNANEQFF. CDR3 nucleotide sequence: TGTGCCAGCAGGCCCCACGGTAATGCCAATGAGCAGTTCTTC.

The chain links TRBV5-1 to TRBJ2-7, with 7 nucleotides matching TRBD1. CDR1 is SGHRS and CDR2 is YFSETQ in the germline V gene. There are 15 residues in the CDR3. J lost 0 bases, V lost 4 bases, and 7 bases had no gene match. Here the CDR3 DNA reads TGCGCCAGCAGCGCCCAGGGGACAGCCTCCTACGAGCAGTACTTC. It yields the protein CASSAQGTASYEQYF.

With regard to this clone: An end of the junction differs from the germline gene, which may be a read error. The chain joins TRBV5-1 to TRBJ2-1; 8 nucleotides align to TRBD1. The CDR3 covers 16 residues. Germline V lookup: CDR1 SGHRS, CDR2 YFSETQ. CDR3 region: CASSSPPGGVNNGQFF. As DNA, the CDR3 is TGCGCCAGCAGCTCCCCCCCAGGGGGCGTCAACAATGGGCAGTTCTTC.

V usage is TRBV27 and J usage is TRBJ2-1; 7 nucleotides align to TRBD1. The germline V gene encodes CDR1 MNHEY and CDR2 SMNVEV (reference sequence). V lost 3 bases and J lost 4; bases outside the gene matches: 6. The CDR3 runs to 15 residues. As DNA, the CDR3 is TGTGCCAGCAGTTTGACAGGGAATCGTTACAATGAGCAGTTCTTC. Protein sequence: CASSLTGNRYNEQFF.

The chain is built from TRBV6-4 and TRBJ2-3, with 8 nucleotides matching TRBD2. CDR3 length equals 16 residues. Germline lookup yields CDR1 MRHNA and CDR2 SNTAGT. V lost 5 bases, J lost 1 base, and 8 bases stayed unmatched. For the CDR3, the DNA is TGTGCCAGCAGTCGGACGGGAGGGCGGGGCACAGATACGCAGTATTTT. Its translation is CASSRTGGRGTDTQYF.

This rearrangement joins TRBV19 to TRBJ1-6, with D tentatively TRBD1 (5 bases). Trimming removed 7 bases at V and 7 bases at J, with 20 bases between. The V gene's germline CDR1 is LNHDA and CDR2 SQIVND (reference sequence). The CDR3 runs to 16 residues. CDR3 coding DNA: TGTGCCAGTACCCATCCGGGGGGAGATCGGAATTCACCCCTCCACTTT. This encodes CASTHPGGDRNSPLHF.

The chain links TRBV6-6 to TRBJ1-2, with a tentative D call TRBD1 (6 bases). The germline gives CDR1 MNHNY, CDR2 SVGAGI (reference sequence). V was shortened by 5 bases and J by 1 base, with 8 bases between the two germline ends. The CDR3 has 13 residues. The CDR3 DNA is TGTGCCAGCAGTGGACAGATTAACTATGGCTACACCTTC. Its translation: CASSGQINYGYTF.

The rearrangement links TRBV29-1 to TRBJ1-5; D is undetermined. The germline gives CDR1 SQVTM, CDR2 ANQGSEA. CDR3 length: 13 residues. V lost 6 bases to trimming and J lost 0 bases, with 9 bases between them. CDR3: CSVRENSNQPQHF. The CDR3 DNA is TGCAGCGTCCGGGAGAATAGCAATCAGCCCCAGCATTTT.

This rearrangement joins TRBV5-5 to TRBJ1-1; the match to TRBD1 covers 7 bases. The length of the CDR3 is 14 residues. Germline loops: CDR1 SGHKS, CDR2 YYEKEE (reference sequence). Germline trimming cut 3 bases from V and 5 bases from J; bases unmatched to any gene: 7. Here the CDR3 reads CASSSTQGYTEAFF. CDR3 sequence (DNA): TGTGCCAGCAGCTCCACACAGGGGTATACTGAAGCTTTCTTT.

V is TRBV11-3 and J is TRBJ2-2; TRBD2 matches at 9 bases. V shed 4 bases, J shed 8 bases, and the junction held 11 bases outside the gene matches. The CDR3 sequence is 16 residues long. Germline V gene data show CDR1 as SGHNT and CDR2 as YENEEA. For the CDR3, the DNA is TGTGCCAGCAGCTCGAGAGGGCTAGCGGGATCAGGGGAGCTGTTTTTT. Its protein product is CASSSRGLAGSGELFF.

V usage is TRBV28 and J usage is TRBJ1-1; perhaps TRBD1 as D (5 bases). Deletions cut 7 bases from V and 5 bases from J, with 14 bases between. Germline CDR1 MDHEN, CDR2 SYDVKM. This CDR3 spans 13 amino acids. CDR3 protein: CASKVGVLTEAFF. CDR3 in DNA: TGTGCCAGCAAGGTAGGGGTTTTGACTGAAGCTTTCTTT.

V gene TRBV7-6 combines with J gene TRBJ1-6; perhaps TRBD1 as D (5 bases). This CDR3 contains 18 residues. Trimming removed 2 bases at V and 6 bases at J, with 20 bases between. The germline V gene has CDR1 SGHVS and CDR2 FNYEAQ. The CDR3 coding sequence is TGTGCCAGCAGCTTACGAGGGACTCCTAGTGGGGGTAATTCACCCCTCCACTTT. Translating it yields CASSLRGTPSGGNSPLHF.

This clone was found once. The chain links TRBV28 to TRBJ1-3, with TRBD1 matching over 10 bases. Trimming took 9 bases from V and 4 from J; bases not matched to a gene: 3. Germline V gene data show CDR1 as MDHEN and CDR2 as SYDVKM. The CDR3 is 13 amino acids. The CDR3 DNA sequence: TGTGCCAGACGGACAGGGGGAGGAAACACCATATATTTT. The encoded protein is CARRTGGGNTIYF.

The chain employs TRBV10-3 and TRBJ1-4, with TRBD1 as a possible D gene (5 bases). The V gene lost 2 bases and the J gene lost 10 bases, with 14 bases spanning the gap. Germline CDR1 is ENHRY and CDR2 is SYGVKD. The CDR3 loop spans 14 amino acids. The CDR3 nucleotides read TGTGCCATCAGTGAGGGTCAGGGTACGGGAAAACTGTTTTTT. This encodes CAISEGQGTGKLFF.

This sequence joins TRBV27 and TRBJ2-6; no definite D call. Trimming took off 6 bases at V and 0 bases at J, with 9 bases between the two ends. CDR3 length: 15 residues. Germline CDR1 reads MNHEY; CDR2 reads SMNVEV (reference sequence). CDR3 protein: CASSNTLSGANVLTF. CDR3 DNA: TGTGCCAGCAGCAACACCCTCTCTGGGGCCAACGTCCTGACTTTC.

CDR3 sequence (DNA): TGCGCCAGCAGCCCGGACAGGGCTTCCTACGAGCAGTACTTC. This translates into CASSPDRASYEQYF. The chain joins TRBV5-1 to TRBJ2-7; 8 bases are shared with TRBD1. In germline, CDR1 is SGHRS, CDR2 YFSETQ. This CDR3 has 14 residues. V shed 4 bases, J shed 1 base, and the junction held 4 bases outside the gene matches.

The chain carries TRBV7-9 and TRBJ2-4; D uncertain. V lost 5 bases and J 11 bases, leaving 10 bases between the germline ends. This CDR3 comprises 11 residues. CDR1 and CDR2 (germline): SEHNR, FQNEAQ (reference sequence). The CDR3 DNA sequence: TGTGCCAGCAGCGAGGATTGGTTTCAGTACTTC. Residues: CASSEDWFQYF.

The J gene is TRBJ1-4, the V gene TRBV28, with D hard to call. The germline V gene encodes CDR1 MDHEN and CDR2 SYDVKM. This CDR3 region has 14 residues. The V end was cut by 7 bases, the J end by 3 bases, with 12 bases between. The CDR3 coding sequence is TGTGCCAGCAAATCTTTAGCGGCTAATGAAAAACTGTTTTTT. Residues: CASKSLAANEKLFF.